In this sample, the clone carrying this T cell receptor (beta chain) turned up a few times. These data come from a study of memory CD4+ T cells and cytomegalovirus serostatus. Germline trimming cut 2 bases from V and 8 bases from J; bases unmatched to any gene: 13. The germline V gene encodes CDR1 SGHDT and CDR2 YYEEEE. This CDR3 contains 17 residues. Clones were read by immunoSEQ multiplex PCR, and TCRdb kept only the in-frame ones, dropping some. Among some 52,000 clones listed, around 77% were seen once. The sort gate was single viable CD3+CD4+CD8-CD45RO+ cells for memory CD4+ T cells. This rearrangement joins TRBV5-6 to TRBJ1-4, with TRBD1 identical over 9 bases. The clonotype was recovered from an adult in good health and CMV-seronegative. Material for sequencing was memory CD4+ T cells from blood. The CDR3 bases are TGTGCCAGCAGCTTTCGGGACAGGGAGCCTTGGAGGGAAAAACTGTTTTTT. Translated, it gives CASSFRDREPWREKLFF.